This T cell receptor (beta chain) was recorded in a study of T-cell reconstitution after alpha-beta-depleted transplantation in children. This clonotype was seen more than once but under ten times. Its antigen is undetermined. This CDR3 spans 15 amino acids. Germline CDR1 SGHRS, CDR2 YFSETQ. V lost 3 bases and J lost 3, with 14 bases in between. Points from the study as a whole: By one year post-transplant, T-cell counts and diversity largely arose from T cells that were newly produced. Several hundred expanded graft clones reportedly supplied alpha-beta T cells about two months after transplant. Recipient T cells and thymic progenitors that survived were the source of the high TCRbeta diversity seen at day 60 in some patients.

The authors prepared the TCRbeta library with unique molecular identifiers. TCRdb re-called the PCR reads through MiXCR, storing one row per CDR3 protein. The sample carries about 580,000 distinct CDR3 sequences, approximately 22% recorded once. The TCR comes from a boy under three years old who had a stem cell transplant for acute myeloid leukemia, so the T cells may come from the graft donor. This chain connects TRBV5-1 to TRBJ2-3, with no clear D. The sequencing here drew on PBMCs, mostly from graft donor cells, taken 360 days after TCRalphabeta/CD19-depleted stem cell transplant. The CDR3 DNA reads TGCGCCAGCAGCTCCACCGGGCCTCGAACAGATACGCAGTATTTT. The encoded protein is CASSSTGPRTDTQYF.